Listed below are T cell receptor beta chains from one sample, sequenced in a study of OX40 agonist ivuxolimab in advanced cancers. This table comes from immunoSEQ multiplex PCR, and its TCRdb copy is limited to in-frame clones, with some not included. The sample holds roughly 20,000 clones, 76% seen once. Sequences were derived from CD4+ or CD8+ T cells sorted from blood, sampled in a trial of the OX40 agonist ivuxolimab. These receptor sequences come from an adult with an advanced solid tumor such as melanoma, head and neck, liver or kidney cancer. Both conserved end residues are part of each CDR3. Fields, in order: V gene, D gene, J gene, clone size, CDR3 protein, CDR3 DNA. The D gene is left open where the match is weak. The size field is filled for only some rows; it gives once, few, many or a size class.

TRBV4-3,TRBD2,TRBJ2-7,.,CASSQDAGGAYEQYF,TGCGCCAGCAGCCAAGATGCGGGGGGGGCATACGAGCAGTACTTC
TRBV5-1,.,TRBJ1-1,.,CASSPGSPEAFF,TGCGCCAGCAGCCCGGGGTCCCCTGAAGCTTTCTTT
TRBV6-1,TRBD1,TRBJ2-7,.,CASSAGTGGNEQYF,TGTGCCAGCAGCGCCGGGACAGGGGGCAACGAGCAGTACTTC
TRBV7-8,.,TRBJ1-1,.,CASSSLGMGADDTEAFF,TGTGCCAGCAGCTCTCTAGGGATGGGGGCGGACGACACTGAAGCTTTCTTT
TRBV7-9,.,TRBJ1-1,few,CASSLGWLEAFF,TGTGCCAGCAGCCTTGGGTGGCTGGAAGCTTTCTTT
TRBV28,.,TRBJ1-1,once,CASSLRVSSEAFF,TGTGCCAGCAGTCTTAGGGTTAGCTCTGAAGCTTTCTTT
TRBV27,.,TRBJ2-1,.,CASSLYPPVDYNEQFF,TGTGCCAGCAGTTTATACCCCCCGGTCGACTACAATGAGCAGTTCTTC
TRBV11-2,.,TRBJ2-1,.,CASRQPSIHNEQFF,TGTGCCAGCAGACAACCTAGTATCCACAATGAGCAGTTCTTC
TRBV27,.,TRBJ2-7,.,CASSLYRAYEQYF,TGTGCCAGCAGTTTATATCGGGCCTACGAGCAGTACTTC
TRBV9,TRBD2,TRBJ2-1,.,CASSATSGRAHNEQFF,TGTGCCAGCAGCGCAACTAGCGGGAGGGCCCACAATGAGCAGTTCTTC
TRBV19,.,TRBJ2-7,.,CASSIGYEQYF,TGTGCCAGTAGTATCGGCTACGAGCAGTACTTC
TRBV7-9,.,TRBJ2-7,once,CASSLAIAPYEQYF,TGTGCCAGCAGCTTAGCGATTGCCCCCTACGAGCAGTACTTC
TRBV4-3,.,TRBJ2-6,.,CASSQSHSSGANVLTF,TGCGCCAGCAGCCAATCGCATAGCTCTGGGGCCAACGTCCTGACTTTC
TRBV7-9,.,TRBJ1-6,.,CASRVGGDPYNSPLHF,TGTGCCAGCAGGGTTGGAGGGGACCCCTATAATTCACCCCTCCACTTT
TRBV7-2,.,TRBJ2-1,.,CASSLAVSGSLYNEQFF,TGTGCCAGCAGCTTAGCAGTCTCAGGCTCTCTATACAATGAGCAGTTCTTC
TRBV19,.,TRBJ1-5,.,CASTTTGLPHQPQHF,TGTGCCAGTACCACCACGGGACTTCCCCATCAGCCCCAGCATTTT
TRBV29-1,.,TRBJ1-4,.,CSVEVQGENEKLFF,TGCAGCGTTGAAGTGCAGGGTGAAAATGAAAAACTGTTTTTT
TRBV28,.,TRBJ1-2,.,CASSLSNWGPRGYTF,TGTGCCAGCAGTTTGTCGAATTGGGGCCCTCGGGGCTACACCTTC
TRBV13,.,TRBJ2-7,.,CASSTDSFGEQYF,TGTGCCAGCAGCACGGACAGCTTTGGCGAGCAGTACTTC
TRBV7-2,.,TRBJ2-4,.,CASSLAPQGDKNIQYF,TGTGCCAGCAGCTTAGCCCCACAGGGAGACAAAAACATTCAGTACTTC
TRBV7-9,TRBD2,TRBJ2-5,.,CASSPRAGGFQETQYF,TGTGCCAGCAGCCCCCGGGCGGGGGGATTCCAAGAGACCCAGTACTTC
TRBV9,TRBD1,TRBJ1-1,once,CASSGQGLNTEAFF,TGTGCCAGCAGCGGACAGGGATTGAACACTGAAGCTTTCTTT
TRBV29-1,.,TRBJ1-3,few,CSASKDSPGNTIYF,TGCAGCGCATCCAAGGACTCCCCTGGAAACACCATATATTTT
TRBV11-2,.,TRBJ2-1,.,CASSLEVGSYNEQFF,TGTGCCAGCAGCTTAGAGGTAGGCTCCTACAATGAGCAGTTCTTC
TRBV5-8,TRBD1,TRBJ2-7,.,CASRLTGAYEQYF,TGTGCCAGCAGATTGACAGGGGCCTACGAGCAGTACTTC
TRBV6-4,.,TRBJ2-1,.,CASSETGSNNEQFF,TGTGCCAGCAGTGAAACAGGGTCGAACAATGAGCAGTTCTTC
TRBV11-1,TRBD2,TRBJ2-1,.,CASSLGSAGGRNEQFF,TGTGCCAGCAGCTTAGGGTCAGCGGGAGGTCGAAATGAGCAGTTCTTC
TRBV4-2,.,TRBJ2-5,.,CASSPEGESQETQYF,TGTGCCAGCAGCCCCGAGGGTGAAAGCCAAGAGACCCAGTACTTC
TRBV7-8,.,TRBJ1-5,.,CASSLSNQPQHF,TGTGCCAGCTCGCTTAGCAATCAGCCCCAGCATTTT
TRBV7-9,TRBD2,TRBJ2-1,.,CASSSVGGLAGSYNEQFF,TGTGCCAGCAGCTCCGTAGGGGGACTAGCGGGGAGCTACAATGAGCAGTTCTTC
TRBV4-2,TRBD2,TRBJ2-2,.,CASSSAGDHTGELFF,TGTGCCAGCAGCTCAGCGGGAGATCACACCGGGGAGCTGTTTTTT
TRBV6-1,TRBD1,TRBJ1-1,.,CASSEYGRVYRGNTEAFF,TGTGCCAGCAGTGAATATGGTAGGGTTTACAGGGGGAACACTGAAGCTTTCTTT
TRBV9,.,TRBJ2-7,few,CASSVGGKGYEQYF,TGTGCCAGCAGCGTTGGGGGCAAAGGGTACGAGCAGTACTTC
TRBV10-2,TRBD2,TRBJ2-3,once,CASSEIASGDTDTQYF,TGCGCCAGCAGTGAGATAGCTAGCGGAGACACAGATACGCAGTATTTT
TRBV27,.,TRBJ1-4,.,CASRLAGSEKLFF,TGTGCCAGCAGGCTCGCAGGTTCCGAAAAACTGTTTTTT
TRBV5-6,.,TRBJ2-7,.,CASSFSRDEQYF,TGTGCCAGCAGCTTTTCCAGAGACGAGCAGTACTTC
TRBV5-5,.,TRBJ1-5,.,CASSGREVNQPQHF,TGTGCCAGCAGCGGCAGGGAGGTCAATCAGCCCCAGCATTTT
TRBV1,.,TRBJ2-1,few,CTSSPKLAGGYNEQFF,TGCACCAGCAGCCCAAAACTAGCGGGTGGGTACAATGAGCAGTTCTTC
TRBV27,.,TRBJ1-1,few,CASSPSGQNTEAFF,TGTGCCAGCAGTCCTTCCGGACAGAACACTGAAGCTTTCTTT